This TCR beta chain comes out of a study of OX40 agonist ivuxolimab in advanced cancers. Study summary: The treatment was a fully human IgG2 OX40 agonist, ivuxolimab. Patients receiving dose escalation had hepatocellular carcinoma, melanoma, renal cell or head and neck cancer.

Data came from immunoSEQ multiplex PCR; TCRdb stores just in-frame clones and leaves some out. The sample comprises fewer than 90,000 clones, 85% of which are singletons, and less than 4% rests with the top ten. General study points: Among the lowest peripheral clonal expansion occurred in 0.1-3.0 mg/kg partial responders.

Details on this clone: Its antigen is currently unknown.

Germline CDR1 and CDR2: MNHEY and SMNVEV (reference sequence). CDR3 size: 18 residues. The ends were cut back, 2 bases at V and 2 bases at J, with 22 bases in the middle. If patients had autoimmune disease history or systemic immunosuppression, they were excluded. V and J are TRBV27 and TRBJ2-7; perhaps D is TRBD1 or TRBD2 (5 bases each). This specimen consisted of CD4+ or CD8+ T cells sorted from blood, obtained in a trial of the OX40 agonist ivuxolimab. This receptor was identified in an adult with an advanced solid tumor such as melanoma, head and neck, liver or kidney cancer. The DNA for the CDR3 is TGTGCCAGCAGTTTAAAATTTCTAGGGGACCGAATTACCTACGAGCAGTACTTC. Protein product: CASSLKFLGDRITYEQYF.